These 27 T cell receptor beta chains originate from one sample sequenced in a study of T cell responses to AZD1222 COVID-19 vaccine. Using immunoSEQ multiplex PCR, the repertoire was profiled, and TCRdb retains in-frame clones only, with some absent. This table holds about 150,000 clones, approximately 91% found once. Sequences were derived from peripheral blood, sampled 28 days after the second AZD1222 dose. These receptors were taken from an adult who received the AZD1222 COVID-19 vaccine.

CDR3 protein: CASSLQGRENSPLHF. For the CDR3, the DNA is TGTGCCAGCAGCTTACAGGGCAGGGAGAATTCACCCCTCCACTTT. The chain links TRBV11-2 to TRBJ1-6; a possible D gene is TRBD1 (5 bases). The germline V gene encodes CDR1 SGHAT and CDR2 FQNNGV. V lost 2 bases and J 7 bases, leaving 12 bases between the germline ends. The CDR3 loop spans 15 amino acids.

The chain recombines TRBV19 with TRBJ2-2; possible D gene TRBD1, 5 bases. With 1 base removed from V and 6 bases from J, the gap between germline ends came to 9 bases. Germline loops: CDR1 LNHDA, CDR2 SQIVND (reference sequence). The CDR3 length is 14 residues. CDR3 nucleotides: TGTGCCAGTAGTATAGGGGGCACACCCGGGGAGCTGTTTTTT. Translation: CASSIGGTPGELFF.

The table lists this clone with a count of one. The V call is TRBV12-5, the J call TRBJ1-5; D gene unclear. Germline assignment: CDR1 LGHNT and CDR2 FRNRAP. The V end was cut by 1 base, the J end by 3 bases, with 22 bases between. There are 19 residues in the CDR3. CDR3 sequence: CASGLGRHSLTYDNQPQHF. The DNA of the CDR3 is TGTGCTAGTGGTTTGGGGAGACACAGCTTGACCTACGACAATCAGCCCCAGCATTTT. Supplemented by reference TRBV12-5 and TRBJ1-5, the full variable domain reads DARVTQTPRHKVTEMGQEVTMRCQPILGHNTVFWYRQTMMQGLELLAYFRNRAPLDDSGMPKDRFSAEMPDATLATLKIQPSEPRDSAVYFCASGLGRHSLTYDNQPQHFGDGTRLSIL.

This sequence joins TRBV9 and TRBJ1-1; D might be TRBD1 (6 bases). V was clipped by 3 bases and J by 4 bases, with 19 bases between them. Looked up from germline, CDR1 is SGDLS and CDR2 is YYNGEE. The CDR3 totals 16 residues. CDR3 DNA sequence: TGTGCCAGCAGCGAAGGAAGAGGGGGGGCGGTCACTGAAGCTTTCTTT. Its translation is CASSEGRGGAVTEAFF.

The chain recombines TRBV3-1 (or the pseudogene TRBV3-2) with TRBJ1-3; 7 bases map to TRBD1. V dropped 4 bases and J dropped 2; count of bases not matched to a gene: 8. The CDR3 sequence is 16 residues long. Germline CDR1 LGHDT, CDR2 YNNKEL (reference sequence). The CDR3 loop reads CASSRLLQGPGNTIYF. CDR3 DNA: TGTGCCAGCAGCCGACTACTACAGGGGCCTGGAAACACCATATATTTT.

The V gene is TRBV2, the J gene TRBJ2-1, with D possibly being TRBD2 (6 bases). Per the germline V gene, CDR1 is SNHLY and CDR2 is FYNNEI. Trimming removed 3 bases at V and 4 bases at J, with 13 bases between. The CDR3 has 15 residues. The CDR3: CASSESGRRYNEQFF. The CDR3 coding sequence is TGTGCCAGCAGTGAGTCCGGGAGAAGGTACAATGAGCAGTTCTTC.

This chain links TRBV5-1 with TRBJ1-4, with 11 positions matching TRBD1. This CDR3 spans 17 amino acids. The germline V gene has CDR1 SGHRS and CDR2 YFSETQ. The junction had 11 bases not matched to a gene; V was cut back by 4 bases and J by 6 bases. This chain's CDR3 is CASSPGQGASEYEKLFF. The CDR3 nucleotides are TGCGCCAGCAGCCCCGGACAGGGGGCTTCTGAGTATGAAAAACTGTTTTTT.

Worth noting for this clone: The junction differs from germline at one of its ends, possibly a read error. V gene TRBV27 combines with J gene TRBJ2-1; D not certain. CDR1 and CDR2 (germline): MNHEY, SMNVEV (reference sequence). This CDR3 region has 16 residues. The CDR3 coding sequence is TGTGCCAGCAGTTTATCGAAAGGCTTTAACTACAATGAGCAGCTCTTC. It yields the protein CASSLSKGFNYNEQLF.

This clone appeared a single time. The chain combines TRBV10-3 with TRBJ2-5, with 9 bases lining up with TRBD1. The germline V gene has CDR1 ENHRY and CDR2 SYGVKD. The J segment lost 5 bases and the V segment lost 3 bases, leaving 4 bases of the junction unmatched. The CDR3 runs to 14 residues. The CDR3 DNA follows: TGTGCCATCAGTGAAAGGACAGGGGCGGAGACCCAGTACTTC. Protein product: CAISERTGAETQYF.

The V call is TRBV25-1, the J call TRBJ2-1; D remains ambiguous. There are 14 residues in the CDR3. Germline-derived CDR1 and CDR2 are MGHDK and SYGVNS. V gave up 0 bases and J gave up 12 bases, with 15 bases separating them. The chain's CDR3 is CASSEYPGPAGQFF. The CDR3 DNA is TGTGCCAGCAGTGAATACCCCGGGCCGGCAGGGCAGTTCTTC.

The chain uses TRBV5-1 and TRBJ1-2; no clear D gene. The germline V gene encodes CDR1 SGHRS and CDR2 YFSETQ. The V and J ends lost 4 bases and 0 bases respectively, with 10 bases between them. This CDR3 has 14 residues. CDR3 nucleotide sequence: TGCGCCAGCAGCACGCCTACTACTAACTATGGCTACACCTTC. This translates into CASSTPTTNYGYTF. Looking up the rest from reference TRBV5-1 and TRBJ1-2 gives the full variable domain: KAGVTQTPRYLIKTRGQQVTLSCSPISGHRSVSWYQQTPGQGLQFLFEYFSETQRNKGNFPGRFSGRQFSNSRSEMNVSTLELGDSALYLCASSTPTTNYGYTFGSGTRLTVV.

This chain's CDR3 is CASSFPTAYTQYF. In nucleotides, the CDR3 is TGTGCCAGCAGCTTCCCTACTGCGTATACGCAGTATTTT. This chain links TRBV7-2 with TRBJ2-3; D remains unclear. CDR3 length: 13 residues. Germline loops: CDR1 SGHTA, CDR2 FQGNSA. V lost 3 bases and J lost 7, with 11 bases in between.

The rearrangement links TRBV7-8 to TRBJ1-5; possible D gene TRBD1, 6 bases. With 5 bases removed from V and 3 bases from J, the gap between germline ends came to 11 bases. Germline V lookup: CDR1 SGHVS, CDR2 FQNEAQ. The CDR3 length is 14 residues. Here the CDR3 reads CASSIQGYNQPQHF. CDR3 in DNA: TGTGCCAGCAGCATACAGGGATACAATCAGCCCCAGCATTTT.

The chain recombines TRBV11-3 with TRBJ2-3; D not certain. The CDR3 is 16 residues long. Germline V gene sequence: CDR1 SGHNT, CDR2 YENEEA. The ends were cut back, 5 bases at V and 6 bases at J, with 21 bases in the middle. The CDR3 DNA follows: TGTGCCAGCAGCGTTTGGCGGTCCCTGGGCCACGATACGCAGTATTTT. It encodes CASSVWRSLGHDTQYF.

The chain links TRBV5-6 to TRBJ2-7; no definite D call. The V end was cut by 7 bases, the J end by 6 bases, with 11 bases between. Per the germline V gene, CDR1 is SGHDT and CDR2 is YYEEEE. The CDR3 has 11 amino acids. This CDR3 is CASGKFGEQYF. The CDR3, as DNA: TGTGCCAGCGGTAAATTCGGCGAGCAGTACTTC.

This chain uses TRBV29-1 with TRBJ1-2, with 12 bases lining up with TRBD1. Looked up from germline, CDR1 is SQVTM and CDR2 is ANQGSEA. There are 14 residues in the CDR3. V trimming: 5 bases; J trimming: 4 bases; junction bases outside the gene matches: 5. CDR3 coding DNA: TGCAGCGTTCGGGACAGGGGGCTGGCCTATGGCTACACCTTC. Protein sequence: CSVRDRGLAYGYTF.

There are a few counts of this clone. The CDR3 sequence: CASSLVVGRTDTQYF. The CDR3 nucleotides are TGTGCCAGCAGCTTAGTAGTGGGCCGCACAGATACGCAGTATTTT. The chain combines TRBV7-2 with TRBJ2-3; D not certain. The CDR3 length is 15 residues. Trimming removed 1 base at V and 1 base at J, with 9 bases between. Germline-derived CDR1 and CDR2 are SGHTA and FQGNSA.

Only one count was recorded for this clone. This chain links TRBV19 with TRBJ1-5; possible D gene TRBD1, 5 bases. Germline values: CDR1 LNHDA, CDR2 SQIVND (reference sequence). V was shortened by 4 bases and J by 4 bases, with 14 bases between the two germline ends. The CDR3 consists of 15 residues. CDR3 in amino acids: CASSSETGGNQPQHF. The CDR3 DNA reads TGTGCCAGTAGTAGTGAGACCGGGGGAAATCAGCCCCAGCATTTT.

The rearrangement joins TRBV25-1 to TRBJ1-1; possibly TRBD1 for D (6 bases). This CDR3 has 13 amino acids. Per the germline V gene, CDR1 is MGHDK and CDR2 is SYGVNS. V lost 2 bases and J 5 bases, leaving 9 bases between the germline ends. Written as DNA, the CDR3 is TGTGCCAGCAGTGAAGCAGGGGTAACTGAAGCTTTCTTT. Translating it yields CASSEAGVTEAFF.

V is TRBV4-1 and J is TRBJ1-6; a weak D match, TRBD1 (6 bases). The CDR3 has 15 residues. The germline gives CDR1 MGHRA, CDR2 YSYEKL. Trimming stripped 1 base from V and 10 bases from J, with 14 bases between. The CDR3 sequence: CASSQVPRQDSPLHF. The CDR3 DNA sequence: TGCGCCAGCAGCCAAGTTCCGCGACAGGACTCACCCCTCCACTTT.

The chain couples TRBV6-5 to TRBJ1-1; 9 nucleotides align to TRBD1. With V trimmed by 4 bases and J by 10 bases, 10 bases remained unmatched. Germline-derived CDR1 and CDR2 are MNHEY and SVGAGI. This CDR3 comprises 14 residues. Here the CDR3 reads CASSSPTGGGVAFF. DNA for the CDR3: TGTGCCAGCAGTTCACCGACAGGGGGTGGGGTAGCTTTCTTT.

The J gene is TRBJ2-7, the V gene TRBV27; D remains ambiguous. Trimming took off 4 bases at V and 2 bases at J, with 6 bases between the two ends. In germline, CDR1 is MNHEY, CDR2 SMNVEV (reference sequence). The CDR3 contains 12 residues. DNA for the CDR3: TGTGCCAGCAGTTCCCCGACCTACGAGCAGTACTTC. Residues: CASSSPTYEQYF.

CDR3 DNA: TGCGCCAGCAGCTTTGATGGGGCTCTGGGCAATCAGCCCCAGCATTTT. Its translation: CASSFDGALGNQPQHF. The chain combines TRBV5-1 with TRBJ1-5; possibly TRBD1 for D (5 bases). V was clipped by 2 bases and J by 2 bases, with 14 bases between them. Per the germline V gene, CDR1 is SGHRS and CDR2 is YFSETQ. CDR3 length: 16 amino acids.

The chain carries TRBV7-9 and TRBJ2-7; D remains ambiguous. The CDR3 runs to 11 residues. CDR1 SEHNR and CDR2 FQNEAQ come from the germline V gene (reference sequence). V lost 8 bases and J 1 base, leaving 6 bases between the germline ends. CDR3: CASGWSYEQYF. In DNA, the CDR3 is TGTGCCAGCGGGTGGTCCTACGAGCAGTACTTC.

J is TRBJ2-7 and V is TRBV2; D is possibly TRBD1 or TRBD2 (5 bases each). Germline V gives CDR1 SNHLY, CDR2 FYNNEI. The V end lost 8 bases, the J end lost 4 bases, and 15 bases lay between the germline ends. This CDR3 region has 13 residues. Here the CDR3 reads CASRGPHGYEQYF. The CDR3 coding sequence is TGTGCCAGCCGGGGACCGCACGGGTACGAGCAGTACTTC. Full variable domain (rest looked up from reference TRBV2 and TRBJ2-7): EPEVTQTPSHQVTQMGQEVILRCVPISNHLYFYWYRQILGQKVEFLVSFYNNEISEKSEIFDDQFSVERPDGSNFTLKIRSTKLEDSAMYFCASRGPHGYEQYFGPGTRLTVT.

This clone was seen a few times. This chain joins TRBV12-5 and TRBJ1-1; perhaps TRBD1 as D (6 bases). CDR1 and CDR2 from the germline V gene are LGHNT and FRNRAP. Trimming took 3 bases from V and 4 from J, leaving 15 bases between them. The CDR3 sequence is 15 residues long. The CDR3 DNA is TGTGCTAGTGGTTTAACGAGGGGGGCGAGCACTGAAGCTTTCTTT. Translated, it gives CASGLTRGASTEAFF.

CDR3 DNA sequence: TGCGCCAGCAGCTTGAGGCGGGGGGGCCCGGGCGAGCAGTACTTC. It translates to CASSLRRGGPGEQYF. V usage is TRBV5-1 and J usage is TRBJ2-7; the match to TRBD2 covers 9 bases. CDR1 is SGHRS, CDR2 YFSETQ, per germline. The CDR3 totals 15 residues. Trimming took 1 base from V and 6 from J; bases not matched to a gene: 8.